This TCR beta chain comes out of a study of cytomegalovirus exposure and HLA in healthy donors. Germline CDR1 and CDR2: SGHRS and YFSETQ. The length of the CDR3 is 13 residues. Primers included in the PCR were 60 Vbeta and 13 Jbeta primers. Original data processing: Later work found 80 million or so unique TCR beta chains, with roughly 11 million shared. Sequencing was performed with immunoSEQ multiplex PCR; in TCRdb, only in-frame clones are kept and a portion is missing. The D gene and trimming were derived from the DNA, and the V and J assignments and clone size from that table. Across approximately 92,000 clones, the top ten clones capture 3% to 4% of the sample. Study results and caveats: TRBV6-2, TRBV6-3 and other indistinguishable V segments were excluded. What a later analysis reportedly showed was that an Asian-associated ancestry cluster had fewer N-insertions than the approximately 670-donor mean.

Remarks on this clone: Its antigen is unidentified.

The sequenced material came from PBMCs. This chain links TRBV5-1 with TRBJ2-5, with 13 bases aligning to TRBD2. The J call may be faulty, since TRBJ2-7 better matches the DNA end. The sequence was collected from a woman in her twenties or thirties in good health and CMV-seronegative. CDR3 region: CASGTSGAYEQYF. The CDR3 nucleotides are TGCGCCAGCGGGACTAGCGGGGCTTACGAGCAGTACTTC.